Below are 2 T cell receptor beta chains sequenced from a single sample in a study of early T cells in non-severe SARS-CoV-2 infection. TCRdb called the 5' RACE reads again in MiXCR, with one record for every CDR3 protein. This repertoire shows approximately 34,000 distinct CDR3 sequences, approximately 8% found once; its top ten account for 9.5% to 15%. This specimen consisted of whole blood, obtained at baseline. These TCRs come from an adult who was a healthcare worker with PCR-confirmed SARS-CoV-2 infection or an uninfected control (not recorded which).

This clonotype was recorded many times. The chain is built from TRBV18 and TRBJ2-1; D is ambiguous. CDR1 is KGHSH, CDR2 LQKENI, per germline. The V end lost 0 bases, the J end lost 5 bases, and 8 bases lay between the germline ends. The CDR3 is 14 residues long. Here the CDR3 DNA reads TGTGCCAGCTCACCACCCCTCCCCAACAATGAGCAGTTCTTC. It codes for CASSPPLPNNEQFF.

In this sample, this clonotype turned up many times. The gene calls are TRBV11-2 and TRBJ2-7; D uncertain. The CDR3 contains 13 residues. The V end was cut by 4 bases, the J end by 3 bases, with 10 bases between. Germline values: CDR1 SGHAT, CDR2 FQNNGV. The CDR3 sequence is CASSSEVGYEQYF. Written as DNA, the CDR3 is TGTGCCAGCAGCTCAGAGGTGGGCTACGAGCAGTACTTC. Together with reference TRBV11-2 and TRBJ2-7, the CDR3 gives the full variable domain: EAGVAQSPRYKIIEKRQSVAFWCNPISGHATLYWYQQILGQGPKLLIQFQNNGVVDDSQLPKDRFSAERLKGVDSTLKIQPAKLEDSAVYLCASSSEVGYEQYFGPGTRLTVT.